The next 13 T cell receptor beta chains were all read from a single sample in a study of radiotherapy plus CTLA-4 blockade in lung cancer. Measured with immunoSEQ multiplex PCR; TCRdb has only the in-frame clones, and not every one. The table includes about 47,000 clones, 70% to 80% detected once. The sample here was peripheral blood, taken from a patient treated with radiotherapy plus ipilimumab. The receptors were gathered from a human donor with non-small cell lung cancer who had stable disease on radiotherapy plus ipilimumab.

This clone was counted a few times. The chain combines TRBV5-1 with TRBJ1-1; TRBD1 might be the D (5 bases). Germline V lookup: CDR1 SGHRS, CDR2 YFSETQ. With 4 bases removed from V and 10 bases from J, the gap between germline ends came to 11 bases. The CDR3 consists of 11 residues. The CDR3 loop reads CASSNTRVAFF. The CDR3 nucleotides are TGCGCCAGCAGCAATACCAGGGTAGCTTTCTTT.

V and J are TRBV5-4 and TRBJ2-3; D call uncertain. Trimming left V 3 bases short and J 9 bases short, with 14 bases between. CDR1 SGHNT and CDR2 YYREEE come from the germline V gene (reference sequence). This CDR3 is built from 13 residues. The CDR3 nucleotides are TGTGCCAGCAGCTCCTACGTAGCTGACACGCAGTATTTT. It encodes CASSSYVADTQYF.

This chain uses TRBV9 with TRBJ1-1; D is unresolved. This CDR3 comprises 14 residues. CDR1 and CDR2 from the germline V gene are SGDLS and YYNGEE. Trimming stripped 2 bases from V and 4 bases from J, with 12 bases between. CDR3 residues: CASSVGSPGTEAFF. For the CDR3, the DNA is TGTGCCAGCAGCGTCGGCTCCCCGGGCACTGAAGCTTTCTTT.

This sequence joins TRBV7-6 and TRBJ2-2; tentatively, D is TRBD1 or TRBD2 (6 bases each). Germline loops: CDR1 SGHVS, CDR2 FNYEAQ. Trimming stripped 1 base from V and 7 bases from J, with 13 bases between. The CDR3 totals 15 residues. For the CDR3, the DNA is TGTGCCAGCAGCTTAGTGTCCAGGGGAGGCGGGGAGCTGTTTTTT. This codes for CASSLVSRGGGELFF.

The chain employs TRBV9 and TRBJ2-2; 7 bases are shared with TRBD1. Germline lookup yields CDR1 SGDLS and CDR2 YYNGEE. The V segment lost 4 bases and the J segment 5 bases; nucleotides outside the gene matches: 8. CDR3 length: 15 residues. Here the CDR3 reads CASSPTGVVTGELFF. In nucleotides, the CDR3 is TGTGCCAGCAGCCCCACAGGGGTGGTGACCGGGGAGCTGTTTTTT.

This chain joins TRBV6-5 and TRBJ1-6; D call uncertain. CDR1 and CDR2 from the germline V gene are MNHEY and SVGAGI. The CDR3 covers 13 residues. V lost 6 bases, J lost 7 bases, and 10 bases lay in between. CDR3 region: CASRSNQNSPLHF. For the CDR3, the DNA is TGTGCCAGCAGGTCTAACCAGAATTCACCCCTCCACTTT.

J is TRBJ1-2 and V is TRBV4-3, with D unresolved. CDR1 and CDR2 from the germline V gene are LGHNA and YSLEER. The CDR3 consists of 16 residues. The V end lost 1 base, the J end lost 2 bases, and 14 bases lay between the germline ends. CDR3 sequence (DNA): TGCGCCAGCAGCCAAGGGCTGGGAGGGTCGAACTATGGCTACACCTTC. Its protein product is CASSQGLGGSNYGYTF.

The chain combines TRBV11-3 with TRBJ2-1; TRBD1 agrees at 8 bases. V shed 5 bases, J shed 9 bases, and the junction held 12 bases outside the gene matches. Germline CDR1 reads SGHNT; CDR2 reads YENEEA. The CDR3 is made up of 15 amino acids. CDR3 protein: CASSPGQGEFSEQFF. The CDR3 DNA reads as TGTGCCAGCAGCCCCGGACAGGGAGAGTTTAGTGAGCAGTTCTTC.

The rearrangement joins TRBV10-3 to TRBJ2-7, with 8 positions matching TRBD1. Germline V gene sequence: CDR1 ENHRY, CDR2 SYGVKD. The CDR3 is 15 amino acids. The V and J ends lost 4 bases and 7 bases, in that order; junction bases with no gene match: 12. The CDR3 loop reads CAISGSPGQVLEQYF. In DNA, the CDR3 is TGTGCCATCAGTGGATCCCCGGGACAGGTTTTAGAGCAGTACTTC.

The V and J genes are TRBV5-4 and TRBJ1-1; D ambiguous. The V end was cut by 0 bases, the J end by 4 bases, with 19 bases between. The germline gives CDR1 SGHNT, CDR2 YYREEE (reference sequence). The length of the CDR3 is 17 residues. The CDR3 loop reads CASSLGGRRVTPTEAFF. CDR3 in DNA: TGTGCCAGCAGCTTGGGTGGCAGGCGCGTAACCCCCACTGAAGCTTTCTTT.

CDR3 nucleotides: TGTGCTAGTGACCCTGACAGGGTGAACACTGAAGCTTTCTTT. Protein: CASDPDRVNTEAFF. The V call is TRBV12-5, the J call TRBJ1-1; the match to TRBD1 covers 7 bases. The CDR3 contains 14 residues. V lost 7 bases and J lost 0; bases outside the gene matches: 5. Germline CDR1 is LGHNT and CDR2 is FRNRAP.

The chain recombines TRBV9 with TRBJ2-5; D might be TRBD1 or TRBD2, each matching 5 bases. V was trimmed by 0 bases and J by 5 bases, leaving 14 bases between them. The CDR3 consists of 15 residues. CDR1 is SGDLS and CDR2 is YYNGEE in the germline V gene. The CDR3 loop is CASSVGTGAEETQYF. The CDR3 DNA is TGTGCCAGCAGCGTAGGTACCGGGGCGGAGGAGACCCAGTACTTC.

This clone was seen a single time. CDR3 amino acids: CASSLAGTGWTDTQYF. CDR3 DNA: TGTGCCAGCAGCTTGGCCGGGACAGGGTGGACAGATACGCAGTATTTT. The rearrangement links TRBV5-4 to TRBJ2-3; 9 bases line up with TRBD1. The trim removed 0 bases at V and 3 bases at J, leaving 5 bases unmatched. CDR3 length: 16 amino acids. Germline CDR1 SGHNT, CDR2 YYREEE (reference sequence).